This T cell receptor (beta chain) was found in a study of T cell responses to AZD1222 COVID-19 vaccine. Overall study findings and caveats: It should be noted that donors were predominantly white British and more often female, and clonal diversity was possibly underestimated. Reports indicate that nearly half of spike-specific TCRs are directed at unmutated variant regions. Baseline seropositivity occurred in only a handful of AZD1222 recipients. Spike-spanning, vaccine-associated CD4 TCRs were dominant at 160-218 and 743-854.

Produced via immunoSEQ multiplex PCR; TCRdb's table is partial and in-frame only. The profile shows around 130,000 clones, about 90% of them singletons. Concerning this clone itself: Its antigen is undetermined.

The TCR was taken from an adult in good health. This specimen was peripheral blood, taken on day 0 of AZD1222 vaccination.

The CDR3 loop is CASDMGPYEVSGGNTDTQYF. For the CDR3, the DNA is TGTGCCAGTGATATGGGCCCATATGAGGTTAGCGGGGGAAACACAGATACGCAGTATTTT. The rearrangement links TRBV19 to TRBJ2-3; 9 bases fit TRBD2. The CDR3 has 20 amino acids. Germline-derived CDR1 and CDR2 are LNHDA and SQIVND (reference sequence). J lost 2 bases, V lost 8 bases, and 23 bases had no gene match.